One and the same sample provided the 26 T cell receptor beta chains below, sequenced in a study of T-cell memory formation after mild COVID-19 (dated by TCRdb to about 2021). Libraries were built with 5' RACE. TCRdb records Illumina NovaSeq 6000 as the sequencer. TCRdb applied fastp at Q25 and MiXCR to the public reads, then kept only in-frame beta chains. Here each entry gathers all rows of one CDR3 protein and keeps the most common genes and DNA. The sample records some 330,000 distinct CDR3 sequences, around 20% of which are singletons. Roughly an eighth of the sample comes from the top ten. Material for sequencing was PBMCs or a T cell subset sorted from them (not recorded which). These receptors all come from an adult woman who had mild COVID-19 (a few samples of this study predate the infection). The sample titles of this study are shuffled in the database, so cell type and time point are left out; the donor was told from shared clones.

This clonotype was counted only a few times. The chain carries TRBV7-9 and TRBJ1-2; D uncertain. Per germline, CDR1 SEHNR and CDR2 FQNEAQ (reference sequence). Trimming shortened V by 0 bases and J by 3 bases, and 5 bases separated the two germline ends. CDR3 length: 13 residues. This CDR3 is CASSLAQYYGYTF. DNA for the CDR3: TGTGCCAGCAGCTTAGCACAGTACTATGGCTACACCTTC.

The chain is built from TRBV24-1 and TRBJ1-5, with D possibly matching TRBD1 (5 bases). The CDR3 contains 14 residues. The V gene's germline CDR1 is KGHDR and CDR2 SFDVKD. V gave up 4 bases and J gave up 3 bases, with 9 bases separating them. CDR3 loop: CATSDRANNQPQHF. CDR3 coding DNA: TGTGCCACCAGTGACAGGGCGAACAATCAGCCCCAGCATTTT.

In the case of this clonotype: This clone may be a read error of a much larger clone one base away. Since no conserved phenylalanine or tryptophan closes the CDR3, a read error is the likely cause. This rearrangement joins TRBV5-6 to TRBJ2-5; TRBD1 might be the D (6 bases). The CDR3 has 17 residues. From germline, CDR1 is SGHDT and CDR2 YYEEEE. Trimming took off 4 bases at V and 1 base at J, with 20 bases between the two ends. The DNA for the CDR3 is TGTGCCAGCAGCCCCGGGACACTCCGCTGGGCCCAAGAGACCCAGTACTTA. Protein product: CASSPGTLRWAQETQYL.

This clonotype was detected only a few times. CDR3 bases: TGTGCCAGCAGCTTGTTGCTTATGAACACCGGGGAGCTGTTTTTT. It yields the protein CASSLLLMNTGELFF. V gene TRBV7-6 combines with J gene TRBJ2-2, with D unclear. The ends were cut back, 3 bases at V and 1 base at J, with 9 bases in the middle. The CDR3 sequence is 15 residues long. Per germline, CDR1 SGHVS and CDR2 FNYEAQ.

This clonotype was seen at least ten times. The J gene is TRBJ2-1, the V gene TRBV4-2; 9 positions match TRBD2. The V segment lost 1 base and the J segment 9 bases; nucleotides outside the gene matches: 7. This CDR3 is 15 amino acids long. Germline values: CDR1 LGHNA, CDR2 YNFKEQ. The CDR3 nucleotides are TGTGCCAGCAGCCAAGCCCTACTAGCGGGTGTTGAGCAGTTCTTC. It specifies CASSQALLAGVEQFF.

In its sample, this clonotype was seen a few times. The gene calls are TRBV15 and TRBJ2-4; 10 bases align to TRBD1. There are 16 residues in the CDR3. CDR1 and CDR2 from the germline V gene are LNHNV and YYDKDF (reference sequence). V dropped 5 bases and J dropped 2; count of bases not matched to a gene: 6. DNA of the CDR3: TGTGCCACCAGCCTTCGGACAGGGGGATCCAAAAACATTCAGTACTTC. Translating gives CATSLRTGGSKNIQYF.

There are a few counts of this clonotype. CDR3 nucleotides: TGTGCCAGCAGCCACGCTACTTTACGACTAGCGGGAGTTGAGCAGTTCTTC. This gives the protein CASSHATLRLAGVEQFF. The genes are TRBV14 and TRBJ2-1; 12 bases agree with TRBD2. Unmatched junction bases numbered 12, after V lost 3 bases and J lost 9 bases. The CDR3 runs to 17 residues. Germline V gene data show CDR1 as SGHDN and CDR2 as FVKESK.

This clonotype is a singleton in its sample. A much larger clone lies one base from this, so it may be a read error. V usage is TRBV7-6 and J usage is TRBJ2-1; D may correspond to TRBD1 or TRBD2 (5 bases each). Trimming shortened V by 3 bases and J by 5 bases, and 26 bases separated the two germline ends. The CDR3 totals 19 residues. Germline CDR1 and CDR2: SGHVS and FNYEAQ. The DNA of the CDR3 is TGTGCCAGCAGCTTCGTAAGAGGGGAAGCGCCACGATACAACAATGAGCAGTTCTTC. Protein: CASSFVRGEAPRYNNEQFF.

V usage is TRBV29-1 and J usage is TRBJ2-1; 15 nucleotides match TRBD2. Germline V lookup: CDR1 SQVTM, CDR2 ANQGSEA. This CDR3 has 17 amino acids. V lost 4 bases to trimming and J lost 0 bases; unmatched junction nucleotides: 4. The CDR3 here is CSVGGLAGGTSYNEQFF. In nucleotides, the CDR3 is TGCAGCGTTGGAGGACTAGCGGGGGGGACCTCCTACAATGAGCAGTTCTTC.

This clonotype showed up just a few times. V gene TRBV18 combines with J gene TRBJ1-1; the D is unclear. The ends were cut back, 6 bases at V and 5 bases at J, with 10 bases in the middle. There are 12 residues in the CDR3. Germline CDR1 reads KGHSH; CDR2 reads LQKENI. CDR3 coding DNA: TGTGCCAGCTCGGGTAGATGGACTGAAGCTTTCTTT. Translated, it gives CASSGRWTEAFF.

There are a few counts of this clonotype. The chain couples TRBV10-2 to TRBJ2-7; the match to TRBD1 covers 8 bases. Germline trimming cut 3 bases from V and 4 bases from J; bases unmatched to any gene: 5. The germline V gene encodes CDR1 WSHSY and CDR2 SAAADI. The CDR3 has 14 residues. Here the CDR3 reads CASSDRTGKYEQYF. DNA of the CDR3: TGCGCCAGCAGTGATCGGACAGGGAAGTACGAGCAGTACTTC.

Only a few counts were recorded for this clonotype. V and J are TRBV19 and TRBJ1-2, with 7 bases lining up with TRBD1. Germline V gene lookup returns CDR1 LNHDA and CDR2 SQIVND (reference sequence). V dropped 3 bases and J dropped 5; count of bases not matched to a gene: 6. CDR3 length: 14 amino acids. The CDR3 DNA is TGTGCCAGTAGTATCCCGGGACAGATGTATGGCTACACCTTC. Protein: CASSIPGQMYGYTF.

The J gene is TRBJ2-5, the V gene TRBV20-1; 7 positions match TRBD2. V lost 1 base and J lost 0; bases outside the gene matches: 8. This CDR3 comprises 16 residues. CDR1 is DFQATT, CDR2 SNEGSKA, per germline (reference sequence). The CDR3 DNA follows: TGCAGTGCTAGAGTTTCAAGAGCGGGGAACCAAGAGACCCAGTACTTC. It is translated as CSARVSRAGNQETQYF.

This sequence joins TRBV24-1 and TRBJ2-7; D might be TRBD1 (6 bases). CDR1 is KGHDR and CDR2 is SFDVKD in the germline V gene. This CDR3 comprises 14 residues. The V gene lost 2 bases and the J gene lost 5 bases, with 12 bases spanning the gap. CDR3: CATSDYNRVNEQYF. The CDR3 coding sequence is TGTGCCACCAGTGATTATAACAGGGTGAACGAGCAGTACTTC.

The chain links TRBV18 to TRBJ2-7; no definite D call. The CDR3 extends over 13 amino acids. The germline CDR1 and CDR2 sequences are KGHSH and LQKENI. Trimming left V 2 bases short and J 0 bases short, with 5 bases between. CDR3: CASSPDLSYEQYF. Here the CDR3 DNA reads TGTGCCAGCTCACCAGATCTCTCCTACGAGCAGTACTTC. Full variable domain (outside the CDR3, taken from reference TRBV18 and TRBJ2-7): NAGVMQNPRHLVRRRGQEARLRCSPMKGHSHVYWYRQLPEEGLKFMVYLQKENIIDESGMPKERFSAEFPKEGPSILRIQQVVRGDSAAYFCASSPDLSYEQYFGPGTRLTVT.

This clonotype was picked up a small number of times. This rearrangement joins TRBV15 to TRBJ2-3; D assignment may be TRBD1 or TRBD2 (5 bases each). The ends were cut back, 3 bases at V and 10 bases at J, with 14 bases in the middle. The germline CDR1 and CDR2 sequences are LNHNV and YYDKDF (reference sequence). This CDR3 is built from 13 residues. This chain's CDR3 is CATSSQLGTAQYF. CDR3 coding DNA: TGTGCCACCAGCAGTCAACTAGGGACGGCGCAGTATTTT.

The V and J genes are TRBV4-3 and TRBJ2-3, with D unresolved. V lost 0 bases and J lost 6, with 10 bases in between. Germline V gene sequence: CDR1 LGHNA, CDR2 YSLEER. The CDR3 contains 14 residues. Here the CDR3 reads CASSQDNAGDTQYF. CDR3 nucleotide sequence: TGCGCCAGCAGCCAAGATAACGCCGGGGATACGCAGTATTTT.

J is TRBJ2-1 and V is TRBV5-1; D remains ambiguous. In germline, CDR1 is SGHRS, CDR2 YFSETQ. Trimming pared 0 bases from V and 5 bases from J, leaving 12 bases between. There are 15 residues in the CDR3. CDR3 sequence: CASSLVVGSDNEQFF. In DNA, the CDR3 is TGCGCCAGCAGCTTGGTAGTGGGTTCCGACAATGAGCAGTTCTTC.

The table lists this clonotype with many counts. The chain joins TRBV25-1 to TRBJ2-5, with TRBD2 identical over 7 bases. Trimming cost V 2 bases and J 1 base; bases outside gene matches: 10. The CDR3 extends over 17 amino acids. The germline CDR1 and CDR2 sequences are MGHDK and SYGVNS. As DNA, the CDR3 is TGTGCCAGCAGTGAAGGGGTAGCGGGCGATACCCAAGAGACCCAGTACTTC. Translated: CASSEGVAGDTQETQYF.

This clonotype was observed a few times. CDR3 in amino acids: CASSLEHGDAAQYF. The CDR3 DNA is TGCGCCAGCAGCTTGGAACACGGCGATGCGGCGCAGTATTTT. The V gene is TRBV5-1, the J gene TRBJ2-3; D is unclear. CDR1 and CDR2 from the germline V gene are SGHRS and YFSETQ. This CDR3 is 14 amino acids long. V was trimmed by 0 bases and J by 10 bases, leaving 15 bases between them.

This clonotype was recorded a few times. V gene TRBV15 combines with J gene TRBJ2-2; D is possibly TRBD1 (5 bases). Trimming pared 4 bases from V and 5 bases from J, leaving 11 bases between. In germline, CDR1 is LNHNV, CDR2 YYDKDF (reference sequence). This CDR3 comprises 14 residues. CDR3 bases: TGTGCCACCAGCAAAGATGGGGCTACCGGGGAGCTGTTTTTT. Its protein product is CATSKDGATGELFF.

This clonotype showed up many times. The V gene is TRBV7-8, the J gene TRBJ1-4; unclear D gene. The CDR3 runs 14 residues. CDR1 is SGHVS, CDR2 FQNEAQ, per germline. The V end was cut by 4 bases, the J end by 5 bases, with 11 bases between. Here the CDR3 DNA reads TGTGCCAGCAGCTACGTCCTGGAGAATGAAAAACTGTTTTTT. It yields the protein CASSYVLENEKLFF.

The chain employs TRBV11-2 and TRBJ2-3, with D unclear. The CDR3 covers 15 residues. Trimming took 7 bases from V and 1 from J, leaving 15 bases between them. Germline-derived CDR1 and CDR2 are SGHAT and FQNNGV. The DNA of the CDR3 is TGTGCCAGCATCCTATCCCCTAGACGCACAGATACGCAGTATTTT. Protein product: CASILSPRRTDTQYF.

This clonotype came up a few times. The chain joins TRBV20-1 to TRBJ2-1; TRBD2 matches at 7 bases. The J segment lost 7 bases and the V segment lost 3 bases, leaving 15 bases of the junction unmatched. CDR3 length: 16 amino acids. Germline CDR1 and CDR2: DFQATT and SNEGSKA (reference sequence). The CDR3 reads CSASGLGRAAANEQFF. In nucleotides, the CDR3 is TGCAGTGCTAGCGGATTGGGGAGGGCAGCTGCGAATGAGCAGTTCTTC.

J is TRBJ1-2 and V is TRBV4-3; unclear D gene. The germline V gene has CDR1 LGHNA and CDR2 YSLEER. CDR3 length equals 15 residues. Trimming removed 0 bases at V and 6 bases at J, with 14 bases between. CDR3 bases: TGCGCCAGCAGCCAAGATTCCGTGCGTGTCGATGGCTACACCTTC. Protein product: CASSQDSVRVDGYTF.

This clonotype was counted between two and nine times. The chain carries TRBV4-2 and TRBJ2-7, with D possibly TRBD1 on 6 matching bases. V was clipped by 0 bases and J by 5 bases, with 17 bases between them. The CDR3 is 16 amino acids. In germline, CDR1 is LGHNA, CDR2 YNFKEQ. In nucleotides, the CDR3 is TGTGCCAGCAGCCAAGACGAGAGGGGGAGTGTGGACGAGCAGTACTTC. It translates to CASSQDERGSVDEQYF.